Following are 20 T cell receptor beta chains from one sample sequenced in a study of blood T cell repertoires in COVID-19. Using immunoSEQ multiplex PCR, the repertoire was profiled, and TCRdb retains in-frame clones only, with some absent. The profile shows fewer than 110,000 clones, 89% of them singletons. The specimen sequenced was peripheral blood. The receptors originated from a woman in her sixties or seventies with acute or convalescent COVID-19.

The rearrangement joins TRBV9 to TRBJ1-2; TRBD1 aligns across 8 bases. Germline CDR1 is SGDLS and CDR2 is YYNGEE. The J segment lost 0 bases and the V segment lost 4 bases, leaving 5 bases of the junction unmatched. The CDR3 has 15 residues. The CDR3 bases are TGTGCCAGCAGCCCTGGACAGGGTTCTAACTATGGCTACACCTTC. Translated: CASSPGQGSNYGYTF.

The V call is TRBV6-1, the J call TRBJ1-5, with 12 bases aligning to TRBD1. V trimming: 2 bases; J trimming: 4 bases; junction bases outside the gene matches: 3. CDR1 and CDR2 from the germline V gene are MNHNS and SASEGT. The CDR3 consists of 16 residues. The CDR3 reads CASSERDRGRNQPQHF. CDR3 in DNA: TGTGCCAGCAGTGAACGGGACAGGGGGCGGAATCAGCCCCAGCATTTT.

The chain joins TRBV1 to TRBJ2-7; TRBD2, the table's D call, was not compared with the DNA. TRBV1 is termed a pseudogene. This CDR3 contains 16 residues. The chain's CDR3 is CTSSQDAASGSRGQYF. CDR3 bases: TGCACCAGCAGCCAAGATGCGGCTAGCGGGAGCAGAGGGCAGTACTTC.

V usage is TRBV11-2 and J usage is TRBJ2-1, with 12 nucleotides matching TRBD2. V lost 5 bases to trimming and J lost 4 bases; unmatched junction nucleotides: 6. The CDR3 consists of 16 residues. Per germline, CDR1 SGHAT and CDR2 FQNNGV. This CDR3 reads CASSLPTSGGYNEQFF. As DNA, the CDR3 is TGTGCCAGCAGCCTACCGACTAGCGGGGGATACAATGAGCAGTTCTTC.

The J gene is TRBJ1-4, the V gene TRBV19; 7 bases map to TRBD1. The CDR3 runs to 13 residues. CDR1 is LNHDA and CDR2 is SQIVND in the germline V gene (reference sequence). V lost 6 bases, J lost 8 bases, and 6 bases stayed unmatched. CDR3 sequence reads: CASSDREGEKLFF. The CDR3 DNA is TGTGCCAGTAGCGACAGGGAAGGCGAAAAACTGTTTTTT.

This clone occurred once. The gene calls are TRBV24-1 and TRBJ2-1, with D maybe TRBD1 (6 bases). V dropped 3 bases and J dropped 6 bases, with 11 bases sitting between them. This CDR3 has 14 amino acids. CDR1 and CDR2 from the germline V gene are KGHDR and SFDVKD. CDR3 region: CATSDTGLGNEQFF. CDR3 DNA: TGTGCCACCAGTGATACAGGGTTGGGCAATGAGCAGTTCTTC.

The V call is TRBV3-1 (or the pseudogene TRBV3-2), the J call TRBJ2-5, with a possible D match to TRBD1 (6 bases). The germline CDR1 and CDR2 sequences are LGHDT and YNNKEL (reference sequence). The V gene lost 6 bases and the J gene lost 0 bases, with 17 bases spanning the gap. The CDR3 is 16 residues long. CDR3 sequence: CASRDDRNTYQETQYF. In nucleotides, the CDR3 is TGTGCCAGCAGAGACGACAGGAATACGTACCAAGAGACCCAGTACTTC.

The chain combines TRBV9 with TRBJ2-7; 7 bases are a match to TRBD2. J lost 6 bases, V lost 1 base, and 4 bases had no gene match. CDR3 size: 13 residues. Per germline, CDR1 SGDLS and CDR2 YYNGEE. CDR3 sequence reads: CASSVLPSGEQYV. CDR3 nucleotides: TGTGCCAGCAGCGTACTTCCTAGCGGCGAGCAGTACGTC.

The CDR3 here is CASRDTGQGSRGYTF. CDR3 coding DNA: TGTGCCAGCAGGGACACGGGACAGGGGAGTCGGGGCTACACCTTC. The chain is built from TRBV6-5 and TRBJ1-2, with TRBD1 matching 10 bases. J gave up 8 bases and V 6 bases, and 12 bases lay outside the gene matches. Germline CDR1 is MNHEY and CDR2 is SVGAGI. The CDR3 length is 15 residues.

The CDR3 protein is CASSFWLAGVNEQFF. CDR3 coding DNA: TGTGCCAGCAGTTTTTGGCTAGCGGGAGTCAATGAGCAGTTCTTC. The chain employs TRBV28 and TRBJ2-1; 10 nucleotides agree with TRBD2. Germline V lookup: CDR1 MDHEN, CDR2 SYDVKM. Germline trimming cut 3 bases from V and 6 bases from J; bases unmatched to any gene: 5. The CDR3 has 15 amino acids.

The gene calls are TRBV21-1 and TRBJ2-7; TRBD2 reflects the table's D call only, with no check against the DNA. TRBV21-1 is a pseudogene locus. CDR3 length: 14 residues. CDR3 sequence (DNA): TGTGCCAGCAGCAAAGATAAGAGCTCCTACGAGCAGTACGTC. Its translation is CASSKDKSSYEQYV.

The rearrangement joins TRBV5-5 to TRBJ2-1; 8 nucleotides match TRBD2. V gave up 2 bases and J gave up 6 bases; unmatched junction bases: 10. The germline gives CDR1 SGHKS, CDR2 YYEKEE (reference sequence). The length of the CDR3 is 16 residues. The chain's CDR3 is CASSFDSGSGGNEQFF. DNA of the CDR3: TGTGCCAGCAGCTTCGACAGCGGGAGTGGTGGCAATGAGCAGTTCTTC. The entire variable domain, with the rest obtained from reference TRBV5-5 and TRBJ2-1, is as follows: DAGVTQSPTHLIKTRGQQVTLRCSPISGHKSVSWYQQVLGQGPQFIFQYYEKEERGRGNFPDRFSARQFPNYSSELNVNALLLGDSALYLCASSFDSGSGGNEQFFGPGTRLTVL.

The chain combines TRBV5-1 with TRBJ2-1; D is unclear. V was clipped by 3 bases and J by 5 bases, with 12 bases between them. CDR1 and CDR2 from the germline V gene are SGHRS and YFSETQ. The CDR3 spans 14 residues. The CDR3 loop reads CASSSNPSNNEQFF. As DNA, the CDR3 is TGCGCCAGCAGCTCCAATCCTAGTAACAATGAGCAGTTCTTC.

The chain couples TRBV7-9 to TRBJ2-1; 7 bases agree with TRBD2. This CDR3 is built from 15 residues. V was clipped by 5 bases and J by 6 bases; unmatched bases: 10. Germline V gene lookup returns CDR1 SEHNR and CDR2 FQNEAQ (reference sequence). CDR3 amino acids: CASSQGSGGSNEQFF. In nucleotides, the CDR3 is TGTGCCAGCAGCCAAGGTTCGGGAGGAAGCAATGAGCAGTTCTTC.

This clone was observed a handful of times. The rearrangement links TRBV7-6 to TRBJ2-7; 10 bases match TRBD1. Trimming took 5 bases from V and 9 from J; bases not matched to a gene: 7. Germline V gene sequence: CDR1 SGHVS, CDR2 FNYEAQ. This CDR3 spans 13 amino acids. The CDR3 loop is CASSVGTGERQYV. The CDR3 DNA reads TGTGCCAGCAGCGTAGGGACAGGGGAGAGGCAGTACGTC.

This clone appeared a single time. This chain connects TRBV4-2 to TRBJ1-5; 8 positions match TRBD1. Germline V CDR1 and CDR2: LGHNA, YNFKEQ. CDR3 length: 15 residues. The V gene end was trimmed by 3 bases and the J gene end by 2 bases; junction bases not matched to a gene: 3. The CDR3 spells CASSQTDRGNQPQHF. The CDR3 DNA sequence: TGTGCCAGCAGCCAGACGGACAGGGGCAATCAGCCCCAGCATTTT.

This clone was observed once. V and J are TRBV6-5 and TRBJ1-1; D is possibly TRBD1 (6 bases). Trimming pared 0 bases from V and 0 bases from J, leaving 8 bases between. This CDR3 contains 15 residues. Germline V gene sequence: CDR1 MNHEY, CDR2 SVGAGI. The CDR3 DNA follows: TGTGCCAGCAGTTACTCTGGGACACTGAACACTGAAGCTTTCTTT. Protein product: CASSYSGTLNTEAFF.

This rearrangement joins TRBV28 to TRBJ1-1, with D tentatively TRBD1 (6 bases). The ends were cut back, 6 bases at V and 8 bases at J, with 16 bases in the middle. Per the germline V gene, CDR1 is MDHEN and CDR2 is SYDVKM. The CDR3 has 13 residues. CDR3 loop: CASSSGQLHEAFF. CDR3 coding DNA: TGTGCCAGCAGCTCTGGACAGCTACACGAAGCTTTCTTT.

The sample holds a few counts of this clone. The chain combines TRBV2 with TRBJ2-5; maybe TRBD1 (6 bases). The germline CDR1 and CDR2 sequences are SNHLY and FYNNEI. This CDR3 comprises 12 residues. With 7 bases removed from V and 5 bases from J, the gap between germline ends came to 11 bases. CDR3 protein: CASTRRGETQYF. As DNA, the CDR3 is TGTGCCAGCACGCGAAGGGGGGAGACCCAGTACTTC.

The rearrangement joins TRBV10-2 to TRBJ1-1, with a tentative D call TRBD1 (5 bases). The germline gives CDR1 WSHSY, CDR2 SAAADI. The CDR3 extends over 14 amino acids. Trimming cost V 7 bases and J 5 bases, with 17 bases left between them. In DNA, the CDR3 is TGCGCCAGCAAGGGGCAGGGAAGTGGGACTGAAGCTTTCTTT. Protein sequence: CASKGQGSGTEAFF.